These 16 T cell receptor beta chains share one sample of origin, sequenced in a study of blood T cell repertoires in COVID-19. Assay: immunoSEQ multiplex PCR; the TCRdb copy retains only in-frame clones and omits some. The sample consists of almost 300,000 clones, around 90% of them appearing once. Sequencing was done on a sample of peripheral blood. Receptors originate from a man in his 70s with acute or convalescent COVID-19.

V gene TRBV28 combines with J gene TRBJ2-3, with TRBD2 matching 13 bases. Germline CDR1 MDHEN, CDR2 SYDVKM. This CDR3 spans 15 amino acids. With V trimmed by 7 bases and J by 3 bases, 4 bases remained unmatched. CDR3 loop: CASNPGLAGTDTQYF. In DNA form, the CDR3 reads TGTGCCAGCAATCCGGGACTAGCGGGAACAGATACGCAGTATTTT. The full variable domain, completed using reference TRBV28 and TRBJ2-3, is DVKVTQSSRYLVKRTGEKVFLECVQDMDHENMFWYRQDPGLGLRLIYFSYDVKMKEKGDIPEGYSVSREKKERFSLILESASTNQTSMYLCASNPGLAGTDTQYFGPGTRLTVL.

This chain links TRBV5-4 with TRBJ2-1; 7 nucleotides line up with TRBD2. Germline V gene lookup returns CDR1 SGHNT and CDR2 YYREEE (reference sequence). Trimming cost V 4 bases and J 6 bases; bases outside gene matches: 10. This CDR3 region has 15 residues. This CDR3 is CASSLGGSEGNEQFF. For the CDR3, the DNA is TGTGCCAGCAGCCTGGGAGGGTCGGAGGGCAATGAGCAGTTCTTC. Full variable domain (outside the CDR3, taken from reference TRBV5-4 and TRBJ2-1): ETGVTQSPTHLIKTRGQQVTLRCSSQSGHNTVSWYQQALGQGPQFIFQYYREEENGRGNFPPRFSGLQFPNYSSELNVNALELDDSALYLCASSLGGSEGNEQFFGPGTRLTVL.

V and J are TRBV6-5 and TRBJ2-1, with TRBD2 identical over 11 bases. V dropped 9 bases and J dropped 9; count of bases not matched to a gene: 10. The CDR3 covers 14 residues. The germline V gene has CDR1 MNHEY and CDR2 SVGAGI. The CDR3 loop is CASKPSGGSLEQFF. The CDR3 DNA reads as TGTGCCAGTAAACCTAGCGGGGGGTCTCTTGAGCAGTTCTTC.

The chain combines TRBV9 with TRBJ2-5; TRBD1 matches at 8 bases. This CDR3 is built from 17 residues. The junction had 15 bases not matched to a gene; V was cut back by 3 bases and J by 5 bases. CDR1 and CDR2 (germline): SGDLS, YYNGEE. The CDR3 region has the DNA TGTGCCAGCAGCGAGCGGGCGGGACAGGAAGGGTACGAGACCCAGTACTTC. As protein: CASSERAGQEGYETQYF. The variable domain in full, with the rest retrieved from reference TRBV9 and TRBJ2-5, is DSGVTQTPKHLITATGQRVTLRCSPRSGDLSVYWYQQSLDQGLQFLIQYYNGEERAKGNILERFSAQQFPDLHSELNLSSLELGDSALYFCASSERAGQEGYETQYFGPGTRLLVL.

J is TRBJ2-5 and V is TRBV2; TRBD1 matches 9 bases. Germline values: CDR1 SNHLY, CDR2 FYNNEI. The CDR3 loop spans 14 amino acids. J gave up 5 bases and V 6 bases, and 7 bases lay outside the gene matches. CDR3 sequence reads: CASSSQGATETQYF. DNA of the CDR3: TGTGCCAGCAGCTCACAGGGGGCCACGGAGACCCAGTACTTC.

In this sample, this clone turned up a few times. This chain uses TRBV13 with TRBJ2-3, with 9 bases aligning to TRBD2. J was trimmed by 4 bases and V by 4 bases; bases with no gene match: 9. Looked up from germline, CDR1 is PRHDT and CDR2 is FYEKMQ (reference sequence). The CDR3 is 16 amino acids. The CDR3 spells CASSSRTSVVADTQYF. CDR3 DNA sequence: TGTGCCAGCAGCTCCCGGACTAGCGTGGTCGCAGATACGCAGTATTTT.

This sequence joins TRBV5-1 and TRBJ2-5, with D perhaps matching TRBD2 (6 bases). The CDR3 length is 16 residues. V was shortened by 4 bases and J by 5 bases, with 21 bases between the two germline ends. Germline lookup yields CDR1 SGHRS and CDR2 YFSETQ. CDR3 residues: CASSPREKAGIETQYF. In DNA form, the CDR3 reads TGCGCCAGCAGCCCCCGGGAGAAGGCAGGCATCGAGACCCAGTACTTC. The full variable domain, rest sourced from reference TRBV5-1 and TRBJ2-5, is KAGVTQTPRYLIKTRGQQVTLSCSPISGHRSVSWYQQTPGQGLQFLFEYFSETQRNKGNFPGRFSGRQFSNSRSEMNVSTLELGDSALYLCASSPREKAGIETQYFGPGTRLLVL.

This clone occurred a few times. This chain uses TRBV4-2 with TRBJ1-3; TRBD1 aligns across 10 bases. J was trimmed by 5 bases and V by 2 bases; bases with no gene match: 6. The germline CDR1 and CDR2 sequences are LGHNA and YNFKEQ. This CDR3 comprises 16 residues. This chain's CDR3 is CASSQIDRGLRNTIYF. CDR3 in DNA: TGTGCCAGCAGCCAAATCGACAGGGGGCTAAGAAACACCATATATTTT.

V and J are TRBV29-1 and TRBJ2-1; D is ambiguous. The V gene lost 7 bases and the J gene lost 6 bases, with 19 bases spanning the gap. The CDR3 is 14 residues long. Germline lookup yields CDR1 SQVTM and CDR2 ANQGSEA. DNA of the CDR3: TGCAGCGGTAGTATGCTAGTAAAACGCAATGAGCAGTTCTTC. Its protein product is CSGSMLVKRNEQFF.

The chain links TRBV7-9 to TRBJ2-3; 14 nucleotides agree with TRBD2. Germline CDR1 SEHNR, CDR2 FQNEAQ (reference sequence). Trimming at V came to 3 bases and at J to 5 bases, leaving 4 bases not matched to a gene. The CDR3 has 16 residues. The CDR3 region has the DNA TGTGCCAGCAGCTTTGGACTAGCGGGGGGCTTAGATACGCAGTATTTT. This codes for CASSFGLAGGLDTQYF.

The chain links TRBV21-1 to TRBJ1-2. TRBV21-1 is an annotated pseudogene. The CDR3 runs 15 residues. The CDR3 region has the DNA TGTGCCAGCAGCAAAGGCGGGCGGAGAGGTTATGGCTACACCTTC. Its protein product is CASSKGGRRGYGYTF.

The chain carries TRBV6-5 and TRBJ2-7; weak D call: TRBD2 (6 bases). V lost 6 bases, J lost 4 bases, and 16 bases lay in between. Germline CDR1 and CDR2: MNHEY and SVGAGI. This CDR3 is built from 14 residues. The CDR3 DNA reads TGTGCCAGCAGCTCACTAGCATTCTCTTACGAGCAGTACTTC. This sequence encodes CASSSLAFSYEQYF.

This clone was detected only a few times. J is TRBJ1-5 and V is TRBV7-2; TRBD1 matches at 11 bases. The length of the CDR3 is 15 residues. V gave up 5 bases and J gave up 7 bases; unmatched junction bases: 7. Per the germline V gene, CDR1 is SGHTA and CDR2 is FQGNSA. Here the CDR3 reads CASSQGQGAGQPQHF. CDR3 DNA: TGTGCCAGCAGCCAAGGACAGGGGGCAGGGCAGCCCCAGCATTTT.

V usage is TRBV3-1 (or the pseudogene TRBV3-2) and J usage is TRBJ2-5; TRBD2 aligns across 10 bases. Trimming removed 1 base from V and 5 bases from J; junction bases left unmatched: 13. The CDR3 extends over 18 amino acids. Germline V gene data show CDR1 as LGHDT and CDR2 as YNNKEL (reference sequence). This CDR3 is CASSQVSGSGGVSETQYF. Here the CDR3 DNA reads TGTGCCAGCAGCCAAGTGTCCGGCAGCGGGGGGGTGTCGGAGACCCAGTACTTC.

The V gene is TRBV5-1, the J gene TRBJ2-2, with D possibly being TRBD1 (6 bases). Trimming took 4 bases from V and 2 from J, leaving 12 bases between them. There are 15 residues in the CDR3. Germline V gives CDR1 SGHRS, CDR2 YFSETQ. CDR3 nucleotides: TGCGCCAGCAGCACCGGGACATTTAACACCGGGGAGCTGTTTTTT. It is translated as CASSTGTFNTGELFF.

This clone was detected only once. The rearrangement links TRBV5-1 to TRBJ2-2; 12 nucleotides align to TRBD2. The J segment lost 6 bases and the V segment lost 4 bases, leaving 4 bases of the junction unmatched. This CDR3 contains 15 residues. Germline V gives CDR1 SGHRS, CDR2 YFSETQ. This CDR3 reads CASSPRTSGAGELFF. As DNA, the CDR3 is TGCGCCAGCAGCCCGCGGACTAGCGGGGCCGGGGAGCTGTTTTTT. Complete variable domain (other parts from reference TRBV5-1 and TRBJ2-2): KAGVTQTPRYLIKTRGQQVTLSCSPISGHRSVSWYQQTPGQGLQFLFEYFSETQRNKGNFPGRFSGRQFSNSRSEMNVSTLELGDSALYLCASSPRTSGAGELFFGEGSRLTVL.